These 20 T cell receptor beta chains share one sample of origin, sequenced in a study of T cells in Graves' hyperthyroidism and ophthalmopathy. From RNA transcripts, TCR beta CDR3 regions were amplified. First-round RT-PCR targeting the TCR CDR3 was performed with the HTBI primer set. MiXCR was run by TCRdb on the multiplex PCR reads, yielding one entry per CDR3 protein. Here the sample spans 700,000 or so distinct CDR3 sequences, about 16% being singletons. The specimen sequenced was blood. The source is a man aged 18 to 30 with Graves' hyperthyroidism.

This clonotype occurred many times. The chain uses TRBV20-1 and TRBJ2-2; D is unclear. The V gene's germline CDR1 is DFQATT and CDR2 SNEGSKA (reference sequence). The CDR3 spans 13 residues. V lost 3 bases, J lost 8 bases, and 13 bases lay in between. CDR3 coding DNA: TGCAGTGCTAGTAGTCTAGTGGCGGGGGAGCTGTTTTTT. Amino acids: CSASSLVAGELFF.

The CDR3 spells CSAGLSYEQYF. CDR3 sequence (DNA): TGCAGTGCAGGACTGTCCTACGAGCAGTACTTC. The V gene is TRBV20-1, the J gene TRBJ2-7; possible D gene TRBD2, 5 bases. V was cut by 6 bases and J by 1 base, with 7 bases left in between. Germline loops: CDR1 DFQATT, CDR2 SNEGSKA (reference sequence). This CDR3 is 11 amino acids long.

This clonotype was counted many times. The V gene is TRBV18, the J gene TRBJ2-3; 10 nucleotides line up with TRBD2. Germline V gene data show CDR1 as KGHSH and CDR2 as LQKENI. V shed 0 bases and J 0 bases; nucleotides not matched to a gene: 0. CDR3 length: 16 residues. CDR3 amino acids: CASSPPTSGSTDTQYF. The CDR3 nucleotides read TGTGCCAGCTCACCACCGACTAGCGGGAGCACAGATACGCAGTATTTT.

This clonotype was seen repeatedly, ten times or more. The chain employs TRBV7-2 and TRBJ1-1; D is unclear. V lost 2 bases and J 1 base, leaving 11 bases between the germline ends. Per the germline V gene, CDR1 is SGHTA and CDR2 is FQGNSA. CDR3 length equals 15 residues. CDR3 residues: CASSLIGVGNTEAFF. The DNA for the CDR3 is TGTGCCAGCAGCTTAATTGGGGTGGGGAACACTGAAGCTTTCTTT.

This clonotype was observed a handful of times. The chain has TRBV5-8 and TRBJ2-7; no reliable D call. Germline-derived CDR1 and CDR2 are SGHTS and YDEGEE. This CDR3 is built from 13 residues. The V gene lost 4 bases and the J gene lost 5 bases, with 13 bases spanning the gap. The CDR3 sequence is CASSPGPHDEQYF. Written as DNA, the CDR3 is TGTGCCAGCAGCCCGGGTCCCCACGACGAGCAGTACTTC.

As to this clonotype: A much more abundant neighbour one base away suggests this may be a read error. The genes are TRBV28 and TRBJ2-5; D uncertain. Germline V lookup: CDR1 MDHEN, CDR2 SYDVKM. The CDR3 spans 12 residues. Trimming took 6 bases from V and 5 from J, leaving 10 bases between them. CDR3 DNA: TGTGCCAGCAGCCAACGTTGGGAGACCCAGTACTTC. Its protein is CASSQRWETQYF.

Notes on this clonotype: Germline is not matched at one junction end, which may reflect a read error. The chain has TRBV10-3 and TRBJ2-3; 7 nucleotides match TRBD2. Germline CDR1 and CDR2: ENHRY and SYGVKD. The CDR3 has 14 residues. This chain's CDR3 is CAIRESGGTDTQYF. In nucleotides, the CDR3 is TGTGCCATCAGAGAGTCGGGAGGAACAGATACGCAGTATTTT.

This clonotype showed up many times. The chain links TRBV20-1 to TRBJ2-7; D possibly matches TRBD1 or TRBD2 (5 bases each). Germline V gene data show CDR1 as DFQATT and CDR2 as SNEGSKA (reference sequence). This CDR3 spans 13 amino acids. Trimming took 3 bases from V and 8 from J, leaving 17 bases between them. The CDR3 loop reads CSARGLGLYQQYF. In nucleotides, the CDR3 is TGCAGTGCTAGGGGGCTAGGACTGTATCAGCAGTACTTC.

This clonotype occurred a few times. The chain recombines TRBV5-1 with TRBJ1-5, with 11 bases fitting TRBD1. The CDR3 is 17 residues long. The junction had 8 bases not matched to a gene; V was cut back by 0 bases and J by 6 bases. Germline V gene data show CDR1 as SGHRS and CDR2 as YFSETQ. The CDR3, as DNA: TGCGCCAGCAGCTTGGCCCCGGGGACAGGGGGGGGTCAGCCCCAGCATTTT. Protein sequence: CASSLAPGTGGGQPQHF.

The chain joins TRBV20-1 to TRBJ1-2, with 10 bases matching TRBD1. Germline V CDR1 and CDR2: DFQATT, SNEGSKA (reference sequence). The CDR3 extends over 13 amino acids. J lost 6 bases, V lost 7 bases, and 8 bases had no gene match. The CDR3, as DNA: TGCAGTGTCAAAACCGGGACAGGGGATGGCTACACCTTC. Its protein is CSVKTGTGDGYTF.

This clonotype showed up many times. The chain combines TRBV20-1 with TRBJ2-7; TRBD2 matches 7 bases. V lost 2 bases and J lost 6; bases outside the gene matches: 16. Germline V gene data show CDR1 as DFQATT and CDR2 as SNEGSKA (reference sequence). This CDR3 region has 16 residues. For the CDR3, the DNA is TGCAGTGCTAGATCCTCGGGGGGACCCTCCGGCGGCGAGCAGTACTTC. Translating it yields CSARSSGGPSGGEQYF.

This clonotype was counted at least ten times. The chain is built from TRBV7-9 and TRBJ2-5; tentatively, D is TRBD2 (6 bases). Germline V gives CDR1 SEHNR, CDR2 FQNEAQ (reference sequence). V shed 4 bases and J shed 5 bases, with 17 bases lying between them. The CDR3 is made up of 15 amino acids. The CDR3 spells CASSSRMGRSETQYF. DNA for the CDR3: TGTGCCAGCAGCTCGAGGATGGGGAGGTCGGAGACCCAGTACTTC.

Remarks on this clonotype: The junction and the germline gene differ at one end; a read error may be behind it. The rearrangement links TRBV7-8 to TRBJ2-7, with 8 bases fitting TRBD1. Germline assignment: CDR1 SGHVS and CDR2 FQNEAQ. There are 14 residues in the CDR3. The chain's CDR3 is CANSLWTGFYEQYF. The CDR3 DNA sequence: TGTGCCAACAGCTTATGGACAGGGTTCTACGAGCAGTACTTC.

The rearrangement uses TRBV4-2 and TRBJ2-1, with 7 bases lining up with TRBD1. This CDR3 contains 16 residues. Trimming at V came to 1 base and at J to 8 bases, leaving 11 bases not matched to a gene. In germline, CDR1 is LGHNA, CDR2 YNFKEQ. The DNA for the CDR3 is TGTGCCAGCAGCCAAGGTAGGGGGACAGAGACGGATGAGCAGTTCTTC. Translated: CASSQGRGTETDEQFF.

This clonotype was seen at least ten times. The CDR3 DNA sequence: TGTGCCAGCAGTTTTGGGAAGACTGAAGCTTTCTTT. It codes for CASSFGKTEAFF. V is TRBV12-3 or TRBV12-4 and J is TRBJ1-1; no reliable D call. The CDR3 sequence is 12 residues long. Trimming removed 3 bases from V and 5 bases from J, with 7 bases in between.

This clonotype has ten or more counts. The rearrangement joins TRBV20-1 to TRBJ1-5; no firm D call. The CDR3 is 12 residues long. The ends were cut back, 0 bases at V and 4 bases at J, with 4 bases in the middle. CDR1 DFQATT and CDR2 SNEGSKA come from the germline V gene (reference sequence). The CDR3 loop reads CSAREPNQPQHF. As DNA, the CDR3 is TGCAGTGCTAGAGAACCAAATCAGCCCCAGCATTTT.

This clonotype turned up a few times. The chain has TRBV7-2 and TRBJ2-1; 8 nucleotides match TRBD2. Germline V CDR1 and CDR2: SGHTA, FQGNSA. The CDR3 runs 20 residues. With V trimmed by 5 bases and J by 4 bases, 22 bases remained unmatched. CDR3 in amino acids: CASSREGETTVAGLYNEQFF. The CDR3 DNA reads as TGTGCCAGCAGCAGGGAAGGGGAAACTACGGTAGCGGGACTTTACAATGAGCAGTTCTTC.

The chain carries TRBV18 and TRBJ2-2, with 8 bases fitting TRBD2. J lost 7 bases, V lost 5 bases, and 9 bases had no gene match. Germline assignment: CDR1 KGHSH and CDR2 LQKENI. The CDR3 loop spans 15 amino acids. The CDR3: CASSSLAGLSGELFF. In nucleotides, the CDR3 is TGTGCCAGCTCATCCTTAGCGGGACTGAGCGGGGAGCTGTTTTTT.

This clonotype was observed a handful of times. The chain links TRBV7-2 to TRBJ1-2; D perhaps matches TRBD1 (5 bases). The CDR3 spans 15 residues. V was pared by 5 bases and J by 3 bases, with 16 bases between. Germline CDR1 and CDR2: SGHTA and FQGNSA. In nucleotides, the CDR3 is TGTGCCAGCAGCCCAGCCCCCCGGGGGGACTATGGCTACACCTTC. Translation: CASSPAPRGDYGYTF.

This clonotype appeared a few times. The chain carries TRBV11-1 and TRBJ2-2; 9 bases line up with TRBD2. CDR1 SGHAT and CDR2 FQDESV come from the germline V gene (reference sequence). This CDR3 comprises 20 residues. V gave up 5 bases and J gave up 0 bases; unmatched junction bases: 16. For the CDR3, the DNA is TGTGCCAGCAGCCCTCGATTCGGGAGCGGGAGGCTGCCGAACACCGGGGAGCTGTTTTTT. Amino acids: CASSPRFGSGRLPNTGELFF.